What follows describes a single T cell receptor beta chain. The data were taken from a study of T cells after yellow fever vaccination. TCRdb processed the 5' RACE reads anew with MiXCR; each CDR3 protein has one entry. The sample contains fewer than 650,000 distinct CDR3 sequences, 20% to 25% of which appear only once. V dropped 6 bases and J dropped 2 bases, with 13 bases sitting between them. From germline, CDR1 is MNHNS and CDR2 SASEGT. CDR3 length: 15 amino acids. The rearrangement links TRBV6-1 to TRBJ1-4, with D possibly matching TRBD1 (6 bases). The sequencing used PBMCs, collected 20 to 25 days after the first yellow fever vaccination. This receptor was identified in a man aged 18 to 30 who received the YFV17D yellow fever vaccine. The CDR3 sequence is CASSGGGGTNEKLFF. The CDR3 DNA is TGTGCCAGCAGCGGGGGCGGGGGTACTAATGAAAAACTGTTTTTT.